This TCR beta chain was identified during a study of CD8+CD57+ T cells in acquired aplastic anemia. In regard to this clonotype: At one end the junction does not follow the germline gene, possibly because of a read error.

The template used for profiling TCR beta VDJ and CDR3 was genomic DNA. A single record per CDR3 protein comes from TCRdb applying MiXCR to the reads. There are roughly 280,000 distinct CDR3 sequences in the sample; 45% to 65% occur only once, and around 1.3% lies in the top ten. Individuals selected for sequencing had exhibited CD8+CD57+ cell expansion on flow cytometry. This TCR was sampled from a human donor with aplastic anemia. The sequenced material came from sorted CD4+, CD8+, or CD8+CD57+ T cells (not recorded which) from PBMCs.

In nucleotides, the CDR3 is TGTGCTAGCAGCTCCCCGGGACCGAACAATGAGCAGTTCTTC. This translates into CASSSPGPNNEQFF. This chain joins TRBV7-9 and TRBJ2-1; either TRBD1 or TRBD2 may supply D (5 bases each). This CDR3 is 14 amino acids long. Germline V lookup: CDR1 SEHNR, CDR2 FQNEAQ (reference sequence).